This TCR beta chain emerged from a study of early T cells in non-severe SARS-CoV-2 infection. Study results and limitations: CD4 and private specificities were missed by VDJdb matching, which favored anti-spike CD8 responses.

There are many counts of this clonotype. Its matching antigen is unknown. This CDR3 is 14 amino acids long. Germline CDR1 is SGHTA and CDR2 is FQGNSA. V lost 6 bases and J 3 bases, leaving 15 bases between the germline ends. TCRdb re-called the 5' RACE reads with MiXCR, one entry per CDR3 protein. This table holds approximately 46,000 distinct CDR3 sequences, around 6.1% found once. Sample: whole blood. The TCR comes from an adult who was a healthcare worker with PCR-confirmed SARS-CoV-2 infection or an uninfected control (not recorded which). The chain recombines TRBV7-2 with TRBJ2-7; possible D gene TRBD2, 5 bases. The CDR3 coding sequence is TGTGCCAGCAGGCTAGAGCGGTTTAGCTACGAGCAGTACTTC. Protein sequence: CASRLERFSYEQYF.